This TCR beta chain was captured by sequencing in a study of blood T cell repertoires in COVID-19. The ends lost 6 bases at V and 6 bases at J; junction bases unmatched: 8. CDR3 length equals 14 residues. Germline V lookup: CDR1 SGHTA, CDR2 FQGNSA. Enrollees, roughly 18 to 90 years old, lived in approximately 25 US areas. Cohorts were based on clinical histories the participants reported. Sequencing was performed with immunoSEQ multiplex PCR; in TCRdb, only in-frame clones are kept and a portion is missing. The data show 220,000 or so clones, approximately 80% seen once. This clone was seen only once. Source material: PBMCs or T cells enriched from blood (not recorded which). The sequence was collected from a woman aged 55 to 70 who had recovered from COVID-19. The chain links TRBV7-2 to TRBJ1-2; 9 nucleotides agree with TRBD1. Written as DNA, the CDR3 is TGTGCCAGCAGGGAACGGGGACAGGGTAATGGCTACACCTTC. This translates into CASRERGQGNGYTF.